What follows are 27 T cell receptor beta chains derived from one specimen sequenced in a study of response to subunit inactivated influenza vaccine. TCRdb reprocessed the RT-PCR reads with MiXCR, giving one entry per CDR3 protein. The sample yields about 540,000 distinct CDR3 sequences, 20% to 25% seen once. Another study also made use of these data, one on T cells expressing NK-cell markers. This second study says: The authors generated TCR beta cDNA through 5'RACE template switching with UMIs.

The starting material was CD4+ T cells sorted from PBMCs, obtained 11 to 12 days after vaccination. These receptors all stem from a man aged 45-60 years who received an inactivated influenza vaccine.

The rearrangement uses TRBV20-1 and TRBJ2-5; 10 bases fit TRBD1. The J segment lost 1 base and the V segment lost 5 bases, leaving 4 bases of the junction unmatched. There are 14 residues in the CDR3. Germline V gives CDR1 DFQATT, CDR2 SNEGSKA (reference sequence). The CDR3 protein is CSAVGQGSQETQYF. The CDR3 DNA is TGCAGTGCTGTGGGACAGGGGTCCCAAGAGACCCAGTACTTC.

V usage is TRBV3-1 and J usage is TRBJ2-5; 7 bases match TRBD2. Germline assignment: CDR1 LGHDT and CDR2 YNNKEL (reference sequence). This CDR3 spans 16 amino acids. V was pared by 4 bases and J by 1 base, with 9 bases of the junction left unmatched. Here the CDR3 reads CASSPGRFATQETQYF. The CDR3 DNA reads as TGTGCCAGCAGCCCCGGGAGGTTTGCCACCCAAGAGACCCAGTACTTC.

This sequence joins TRBV28 and TRBJ2-7, with TRBD2 as a possible D gene (6 bases). This CDR3 has 13 residues. Germline CDR1 and CDR2: MDHEN and SYDVKM. The V end lost 10 bases, the J end lost 4 bases, and 17 bases lay between the germline ends. CDR3 bases: TGTGCCATCACCGGGGGACGGGGTTACGAGCAGTACTTC. Protein product: CAITGGRGYEQYF.

V and J are TRBV28 and TRBJ2-7; 8 bases match TRBD1. Germline loops: CDR1 MDHEN, CDR2 SYDVKM. The CDR3 has 14 residues. J lost 2 bases, V lost 3 bases, and 3 bases had no gene match. CDR3 loop: CASSFNRGAYEQYF. The CDR3 DNA is TGTGCCAGCAGTTTTAACAGGGGGGCCTACGAGCAGTACTTC.

The chain employs TRBV28 and TRBJ2-7; D call uncertain. Germline CDR1 MDHEN, CDR2 SYDVKM. The V end lost 3 bases, the J end lost 0 bases, and 9 bases lay between the germline ends. This CDR3 contains 14 residues. The chain's CDR3 is CASSFQSLSYEQYF. Written as DNA, the CDR3 is TGTGCCAGCAGTTTCCAGTCACTCTCCTACGAGCAGTACTTC.

The gene calls are TRBV5-1 and TRBJ2-3; 7 bases fit TRBD2. Unmatched junction bases numbered 2, after V lost 2 bases and J lost 2 bases. This CDR3 region has 14 residues. The germline CDR1 and CDR2 sequences are SGHRS and YFSETQ. This chain's CDR3 is CASSFLAATDTQYF. Written as DNA, the CDR3 is TGCGCCAGCAGCTTCCTAGCGGCCACAGATACGCAGTATTTT.

This chain connects TRBV7-2 to TRBJ1-1; D might be TRBD1 (6 bases). Trimming removed 0 bases from V and 1 base from J, with 12 bases in between. This CDR3 spans 16 amino acids. Looked up from germline, CDR1 is SGHTA and CDR2 is FQGNSA. CDR3: CASSLAGRGTNTEAFF. The CDR3 bases are TGTGCCAGCAGCTTAGCGGGCAGGGGAACGAACACTGAAGCTTTCTTT.

This clonotype was observed once. The J gene is TRBJ1-4, the V gene TRBV7-2, with TRBD1 identical over 8 bases. This CDR3 comprises 15 residues. V trimming: 5 bases; J trimming: 3 bases; junction bases outside the gene matches: 5. Looked up from germline, CDR1 is SGHTA and CDR2 is FQGNSA. The DNA of the CDR3 is TGTGCCAGCAGCCAGGGACAGGCTGCTAATGAAAAACTGTTTTTT. Protein product: CASSQGQAANEKLFF.

The rearrangement links TRBV5-6 to TRBJ1-6; no clear D gene. The V gene's germline CDR1 is SGHDT and CDR2 YYEEEE. This CDR3 comprises 14 residues. Trimming removed 1 base at V and 7 bases at J, with 9 bases between. The CDR3 sequence: CASSLPQRNSPLHF. Here the CDR3 DNA reads TGTGCCAGCAGCTTGCCTCAGAGAAATTCACCCCTCCACTTT.

This clonotype was detected only a few times. V and J are TRBV5-1 and TRBJ1-1; 8 bases are a match to TRBD1. Germline assignment: CDR1 SGHRS and CDR2 YFSETQ. V lost 4 bases, J lost 3 bases, and 5 bases stayed unmatched. The CDR3 is 14 amino acids. Here the CDR3 reads CASSGGQEYTEAFF. In DNA, the CDR3 is TGCGCCAGCAGCGGGGGACAGGAGTACACTGAAGCTTTCTTT.

This clonotype was seen only once. This rearrangement joins TRBV4-3 to TRBJ2-6; possibly TRBD2 for D (5 bases). Germline V CDR1 and CDR2: LGHNA, YSLEER. There are 17 residues in the CDR3. V was trimmed by 0 bases and J by 2 bases, leaving 11 bases between them. CDR3 sequence reads: CASSQDRPGTGANVLTF. CDR3 nucleotide sequence: TGCGCCAGCAGCCAAGATCGCCCGGGGACTGGGGCCAACGTCCTGACTTTC.

The chain joins TRBV28 to TRBJ2-4; D remains ambiguous. The CDR3 is made up of 13 amino acids. Germline V gene data show CDR1 as MDHEN and CDR2 as SYDVKM. Trimming removed 0 bases from V and 4 bases from J, with 4 bases in between. The CDR3 nucleotides read TGTGCCAGCAGTTTATGGGGTAAAAACATTCAGTACTTC. It is translated as CASSLWGKNIQYF.

The genes are TRBV6-2 or TRBV6-3 and TRBJ2-7; 14 nucleotides line up with TRBD2. The V gene's germline CDR1 is MNHEY and CDR2 SVGEGT. The CDR3 loop spans 17 amino acids. J lost 2 bases, V lost 2 bases, and 5 bases had no gene match. The CDR3 here is CASSYGLAGGQAYEQYF. CDR3 DNA sequence: TGTGCCAGCAGTTACGGACTAGCGGGAGGTCAAGCCTACGAGCAGTACTTC.

V and J are TRBV5-6 and TRBJ2-1; D gene unclear. CDR1 is SGHDT and CDR2 is YYEEEE in the germline V gene. This CDR3 comprises 13 residues. Between the trimmed V and J ends, which lost 0 bases and 10 bases, there was a span of 11 bases. CDR3 amino acids: CASSLAGFGEQFF. CDR3 nucleotides: TGTGCCAGCAGCTTGGCCGGCTTTGGAGAGCAGTTCTTC.

This clonotype occurred a few times. The chain carries TRBV6-2 or TRBV6-3 and TRBJ2-3; D is undetermined. Germline CDR1 MNHEY, CDR2 SVGEGT. The CDR3 is 14 residues long. V gave up 8 bases and J gave up 3 bases, with 15 bases separating them. In nucleotides, the CDR3 is TGTGCCAGCCGTCGTCTCGACTTGACAGATACGCAGTATTTT. Translated, it gives CASRRLDLTDTQYF.

The table lists this clonotype with many counts. The genes are TRBV10-3 and TRBJ1-2, with no clear D. The CDR3 runs 14 residues. Germline V gives CDR1 ENHRY, CDR2 SYGVKD. V shed 2 bases and J shed 7 bases, with 14 bases lying between them. The CDR3 region has the DNA TGTGCCATCAGTGAGGGAAGGGAAAAGGGTGGCTACACCTTC. Protein: CAISEGREKGGYTF.

Only a few counts were recorded for this clonotype. The rearrangement links TRBV7-3 to TRBJ2-7; weak D call: TRBD1 (5 bases). Germline assignment: CDR1 SGHTA and CDR2 FQGTGA. There are 13 residues in the CDR3. Trimming took off 4 bases at V and 1 base at J, with 8 bases between the two ends. CDR3 sequence: CASSSGMSYEQYF. DNA for the CDR3: TGTGCCAGCAGCTCAGGGATGTCCTACGAGCAGTACTTC.

CDR3 region: CASSRDPNYGYTF. CDR3 nucleotides: TGTGCCAGCAGCCGGGACCCTAACTATGGCTACACCTTC. This sequence joins TRBV3-1 and TRBJ1-2, with D perhaps TRBD1 (5 bases). CDR3 length equals 13 residues. V was trimmed by 4 bases and J by 0 bases, leaving 6 bases between them. Germline-derived CDR1 and CDR2 are LGHDT and YNNKEL (reference sequence).

The chain carries TRBV3-1 and TRBJ1-5; D gene ambiguous. This CDR3 is built from 16 residues. Germline V lookup: CDR1 LGHDT, CDR2 YNNKEL (reference sequence). V shed 0 bases and J shed 6 bases, with 15 bases lying between them. The CDR3 protein is CASSQDLRGKGQPQHF. Here the CDR3 DNA reads TGTGCCAGCAGCCAAGATTTACGGGGAAAAGGTCAGCCCCAGCATTTT.

Ten or more counts support this clonotype. The chain is built from TRBV4-3 and TRBJ2-1; 7 bases match TRBD2. The germline V gene encodes CDR1 LGHNA and CDR2 YSLEER. This CDR3 has 16 amino acids. V shed 0 bases and J 10 bases; nucleotides not matched to a gene: 12. Here the CDR3 reads CASSQEGGLTPIEQFF. DNA of the CDR3: TGCGCCAGCAGCCAAGAGGGGGGACTAACCCCCATCGAGCAGTTCTTC.

This clonotype was observed a handful of times. The chain recombines TRBV20-1 with TRBJ1-4; 12 nucleotides line up with TRBD1. CDR3 length: 16 amino acids. The trim removed 0 bases at V and 7 bases at J, leaving 6 bases unmatched. In germline, CDR1 is DFQATT, CDR2 SNEGSKA (reference sequence). The chain's CDR3 is CSARDLGQGAREKLFF. CDR3 bases: TGCAGTGCTAGAGATCTGGGACAGGGGGCTCGTGAAAAACTGTTTTTT.

The sample holds one count of this clonotype. The conserved final phenylalanine or tryptophan is absent from the CDR3, which likely points to a read error. CDR3 region: CASSLNSRHNEQFL. CDR3 bases: TGTGCCAGCAGTTTAAATTCCCGTCACAATGAGCAGTTCCTC. The chain uses TRBV12-3 or TRBV12-4 and TRBJ2-1; D gene ambiguous. Between the trimmed V and J ends, which lost 2 bases and 5 bases, there was a span of 10 bases. CDR3 size: 14 residues.

This clonotype was seen a few times. The DNA of the CDR3 is TGTGCCAGCAGCTACCGGGACAGGGGAACCGGGGAGCTGTTTTTT. Protein: CASSYRDRGTGELFF. V is TRBV5-8 and J is TRBJ2-2; TRBD1 matches 10 bases. The V segment lost 3 bases and the J segment 5 bases; nucleotides outside the gene matches: 4. This CDR3 comprises 15 residues. Germline lookup yields CDR1 SGHTS and CDR2 YDEGEE.

The chain links TRBV29-1 to TRBJ2-3; D perhaps matches TRBD1 (6 bases). The CDR3 spans 14 residues. Trimming removed 4 bases from V and 4 bases from J, with 15 bases in between. Germline V CDR1 and CDR2: SQVTM, ANQGSEA. The CDR3 DNA reads as TGCAGCGTTGGAGCAGGGGAAATGGCAGATACGCAGTATTTT. Its translation is CSVGAGEMADTQYF.

The rearrangement uses TRBV20-1 and TRBJ2-5, with TRBD1 identical over 10 bases. This CDR3 spans 15 amino acids. The germline CDR1 and CDR2 sequences are DFQATT and SNEGSKA (reference sequence). The ends lost 2 bases at V and 6 bases at J; junction bases unmatched: 9. In DNA form, the CDR3 reads TGCAGTGCTAGAACCCCGGGACAGGGGTTGAAGACCCAGTACTTC. It encodes CSARTPGQGLKTQYF.

The rearrangement uses TRBV29-1 and TRBJ1-6; D ambiguous. The V gene lost 4 bases and the J gene lost 6 bases, with 13 bases spanning the gap. This CDR3 spans 14 amino acids. Germline V gene sequence: CDR1 SQVTM, CDR2 ANQGSEA. The CDR3 region has the DNA TGCAGCGTTGCGATTGCGGGATCTAATTCACCCCTCCACTTT. It specifies CSVAIAGSNSPLHF.

This clonotype turned up a few times. At one end the junction does not follow the germline gene, possibly because of a read error. This chain connects TRBV7-2 to TRBJ1-1; no clear D gene. The CDR3 has 12 amino acids. Germline V gene data show CDR1 as SGHTA and CDR2 as FQGNSA. The CDR3 DNA sequence: TGTGCCAGCAGCGCCCTCAGGACCCAGCGGCTCTTT. This codes for CASSALRTQRLF.